The sequence of this T cell receptor beta chain was determined in a study of human T cells and chemical hapten exposure. About the research overall: Cases of alopecia areata, totalis or universalis occurred in a predominantly female patient group. Notes on the study in general: It was expanded TCRs that formed significantly more large CDR3 similarity clusters than controls did.

The junction had 7 bases not matched to a gene; V was cut back by 6 bases and J by 4 bases. Germline V gene lookup returns CDR1 ENHRY and CDR2 SYGVKD. CDR3 length: 15 residues. Via MiXCR, TCRdb re-called the RACE reads, giving one row per CDR3 protein. Of 300,000 to 450,000 distinct CDR3 sequences listed, around 4.8% are singletons. The time point: patch test 1, 2 weeks after DPC sensitization. Treatment meaning: therapeutic diphenylcyclopropenone sensitization with weekly scalp DPC. At patch-test visits, sampling came before the patch test. This clonotype has ten or more counts. Its antigen is not identified.

This clonotype originated in a woman between 50 and 59 years old with alopecia areata. Some clones in this sample may be carry-over from other donors' samples. The chain couples TRBV10-3 to TRBJ2-3, with 10 bases matching TRBD1. Sequenced material: whole blood, taken in connection with sensitization to the hapten diphenylcyclopropenone (DPC). In DNA, the CDR3 is TGTGCCATCAGCACCGGGACAGGGGTCCCAGATACGCAGTATTTT. Protein product: CAISTGTGVPDTQYF.